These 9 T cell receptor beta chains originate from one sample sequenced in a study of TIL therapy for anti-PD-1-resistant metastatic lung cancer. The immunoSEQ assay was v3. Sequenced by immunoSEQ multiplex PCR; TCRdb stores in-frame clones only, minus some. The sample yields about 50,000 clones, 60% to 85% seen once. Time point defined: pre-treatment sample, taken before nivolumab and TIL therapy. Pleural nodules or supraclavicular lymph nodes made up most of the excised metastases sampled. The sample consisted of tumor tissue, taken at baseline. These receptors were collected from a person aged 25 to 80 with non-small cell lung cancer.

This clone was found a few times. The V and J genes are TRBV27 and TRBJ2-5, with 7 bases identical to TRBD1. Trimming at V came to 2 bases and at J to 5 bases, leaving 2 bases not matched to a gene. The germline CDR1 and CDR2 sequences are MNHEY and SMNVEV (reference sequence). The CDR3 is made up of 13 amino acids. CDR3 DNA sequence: TGTGCCAGCAGTTTAAGGGGGCTTGAGACCCAGTACTTC. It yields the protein CASSLRGLETQYF.

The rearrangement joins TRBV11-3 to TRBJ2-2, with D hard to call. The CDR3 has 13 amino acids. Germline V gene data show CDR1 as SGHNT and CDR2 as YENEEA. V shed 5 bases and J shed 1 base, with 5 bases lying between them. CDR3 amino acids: CASSPQNTGELFF. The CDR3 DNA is TGTGCCAGCAGCCCACAGAACACCGGGGAGCTGTTTTTT.

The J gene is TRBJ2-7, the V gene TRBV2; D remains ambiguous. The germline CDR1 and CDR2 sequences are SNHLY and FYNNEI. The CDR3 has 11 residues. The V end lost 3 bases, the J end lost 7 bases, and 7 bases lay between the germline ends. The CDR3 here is CASSDFIEQYF. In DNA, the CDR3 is TGTGCCAGCAGTGACTTTATTGAGCAGTACTTC.

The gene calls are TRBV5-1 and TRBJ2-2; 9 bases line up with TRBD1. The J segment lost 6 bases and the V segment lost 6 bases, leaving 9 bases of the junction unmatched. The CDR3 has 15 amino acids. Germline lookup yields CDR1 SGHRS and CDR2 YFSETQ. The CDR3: CASTLQGAKAGELFF. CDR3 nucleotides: TGCGCCAGCACCTTACAGGGGGCGAAGGCCGGGGAGCTGTTTTTT.

The DNA for the CDR3 is TGTGCCAGCAGCTTAGATCAAATTGGGCGTCTGGATACGCAGTATTTT. Protein: CASSLDQIGRLDTQYF. The rearrangement uses TRBV11-2 and TRBJ2-3; D call uncertain. This CDR3 is built from 16 residues. Germline V gene data show CDR1 as SGHAT and CDR2 as FQNNGV. Deletions cut 0 bases from V and 6 bases from J, with 16 bases between.

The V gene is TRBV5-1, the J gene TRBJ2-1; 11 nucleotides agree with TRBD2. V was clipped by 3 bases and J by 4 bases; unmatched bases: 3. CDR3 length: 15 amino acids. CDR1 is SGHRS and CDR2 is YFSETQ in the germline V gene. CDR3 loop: CASSWLAGGYNEQFF. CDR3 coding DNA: TGCGCCAGCAGCTGGCTAGCGGGGGGTTACAATGAGCAGTTCTTC.

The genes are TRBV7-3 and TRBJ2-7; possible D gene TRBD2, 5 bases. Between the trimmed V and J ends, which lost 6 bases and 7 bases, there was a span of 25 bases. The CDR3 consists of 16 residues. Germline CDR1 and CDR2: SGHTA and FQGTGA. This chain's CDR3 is CASSPTPGFPPGEQYF. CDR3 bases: TGTGCCAGCAGTCCCACTCCTGGGTTTCCGCCGGGAGAGCAGTACTTC.

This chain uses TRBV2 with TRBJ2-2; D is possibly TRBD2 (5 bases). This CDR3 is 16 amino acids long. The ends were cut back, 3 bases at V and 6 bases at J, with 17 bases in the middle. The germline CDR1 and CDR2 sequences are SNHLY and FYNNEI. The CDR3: CASSEGLGWEPGELFF. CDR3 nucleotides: TGTGCCAGCAGTGAGGGTTTAGGGTGGGAGCCCGGGGAGCTGTTTTTT.

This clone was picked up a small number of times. This CDR3 reads CASSPGDSLAKNIQYF. The CDR3 DNA is TGTGCCAGCAGCCCGGGGGACTCCTTAGCCAAAAACATTCAGTACTTC. The genes are TRBV7-8 and TRBJ2-4; the D gene is possibly TRBD2 (6 bases). The germline V gene encodes CDR1 SGHVS and CDR2 FQNEAQ. V was pared by 5 bases and J by 0 bases, with 14 bases between. This CDR3 has 16 amino acids.